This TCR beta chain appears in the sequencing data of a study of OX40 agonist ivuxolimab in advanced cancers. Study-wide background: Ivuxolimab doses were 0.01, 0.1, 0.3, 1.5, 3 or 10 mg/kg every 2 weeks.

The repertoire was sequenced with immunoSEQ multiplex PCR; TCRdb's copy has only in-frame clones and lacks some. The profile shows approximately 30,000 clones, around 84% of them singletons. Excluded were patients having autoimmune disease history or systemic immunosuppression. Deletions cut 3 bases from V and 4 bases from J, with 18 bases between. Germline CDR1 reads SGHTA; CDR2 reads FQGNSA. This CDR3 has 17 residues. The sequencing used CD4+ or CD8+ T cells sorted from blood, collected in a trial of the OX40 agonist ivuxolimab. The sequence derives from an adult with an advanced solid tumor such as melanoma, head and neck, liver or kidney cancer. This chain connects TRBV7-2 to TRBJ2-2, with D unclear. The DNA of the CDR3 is TGTGCCAGCAGCTTTCTTGGGCAGGCATTGGGCACCGGGGAGCTGTTTTTT. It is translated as CASSFLGQALGTGELFF.